This TCR beta chain was captured in a study of cytomegalovirus exposure and HLA in healthy donors. Primers for the PCR totalled 60 Vbeta and 13 Jbeta. TCRdb's table, derived via immunoSEQ multiplex PCR, lists solely in-frame clones and lacks some. The table records under 200,000 clones, about four fifths of them present only once. This CDR3 has 18 amino acids. About this clone: No antigen is known for it.

General observations from the study: Reportedly, fewer N-insertions than the roughly 600-donor mean appeared in an Asian-associated ancestry cluster in a later analysis. According to reports, the classifier identified cytomegalovirus status with high specificity and sensitivity. There were a few CMV-associated chains whose specificity for CMV antigens was confirmed in vitro. With later analysis, a missense DCLRE1C variant became linked to TCR beta V- and J-gene trimming.

The J gene is TRBJ1-3, the V gene TRBV21-1; TRBD1, the table's D call, was not compared with the DNA. TRBV21-1 is designated a pseudogene. The receptor was derived from a woman aged 45-60 years in good health and CMV-seronegative. The sample consisted of PBMCs. The CDR3 sequence: CARTGRFDRATSGNTIYF. CDR3 nucleotides: TGTGCCAGAACCGGGCGTTTTGACAGGGCTACCTCTGGAAACACCATATATTTT.